This TCR beta chain came from a study of metastatic and nonmetastatic thyroid tumors. On the study more broadly: The comparison covered peripheral blood and tumor or nodule tissue in malignant and benign thyroid patients. Study conclusions and caveats: Reports indicated that malignant thyroid tumors showed significantly higher TCR beta diversity than benign nodules did, in blood and tumor.

In the original analysis: Building a distant-metastasis classifier for papillary thyroid cancer drew on CDR3 differences across clinicopathological groups. TCRdb re-called the PCR reads via MiXCR. TCRdb's processing, not the authors', yielded these V and J calls. The table shows 36,000 or so clones, with roughly 33% occurring only once. V shed 2 bases, J shed 2 bases, and the junction held 0 bases outside the gene matches. The CDR3 extends over 15 amino acids. Germline CDR1 and CDR2: MNHNS and SASEGT. This clone was seen a few times. Its antigen is not known. None of the patients had undergone any treatment ahead of thyroid surgery.

The chain carries TRBV6-1 and TRBJ2-1, with TRBD2 matching 10 bases. The source material was tumor tissue. This TCR came from a female donor with papillary thyroid cancer or a benign thyroid nodule (not recorded which). Some clones in this sample may be carry-over from other donors' samples. This CDR3 is CASSETSGTYNEQFF. In DNA, the CDR3 is TGTGCCAGCAGTGAAACTAGCGGGACCTACAATGAGCAGTTCTTC.